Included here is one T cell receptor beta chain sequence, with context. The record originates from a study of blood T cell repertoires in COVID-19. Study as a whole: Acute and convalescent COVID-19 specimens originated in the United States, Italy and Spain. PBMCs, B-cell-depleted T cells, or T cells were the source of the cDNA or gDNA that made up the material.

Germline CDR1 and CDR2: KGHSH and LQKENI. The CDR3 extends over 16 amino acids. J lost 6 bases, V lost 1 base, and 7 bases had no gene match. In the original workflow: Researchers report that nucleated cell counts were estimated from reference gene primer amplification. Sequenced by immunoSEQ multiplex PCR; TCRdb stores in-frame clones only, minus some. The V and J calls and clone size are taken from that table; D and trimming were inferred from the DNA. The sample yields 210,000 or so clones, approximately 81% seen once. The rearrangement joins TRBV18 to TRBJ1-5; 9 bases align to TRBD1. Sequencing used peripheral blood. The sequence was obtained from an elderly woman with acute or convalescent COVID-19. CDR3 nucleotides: TGTGCCAGCTCACCACGGGGGACAGGGAGTCCTCAGCCCCAGCATTTT. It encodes CASSPRGTGSPQPQHF.